This T cell receptor (beta chain) emerged from a study of blood T cell repertoires in COVID-19. The ends lost 9 bases at V and 2 bases at J; junction bases unmatched: 8. This CDR3 contains 14 residues. Germline V CDR1 and CDR2: PRHDT, FYEKMQ (reference sequence). The method was immunoSEQ multiplex PCR; TCRdb's version includes in-frame clones alone and lacks a portion of them. The sample yields about 150,000 clones, around 79% seen once. The material sequenced was peripheral blood. This sequence joins TRBV13 and TRBJ2-3, with 7 bases aligning to TRBD2. This TCR derives from a woman in her sixties or seventies with COVID-19, enrolled during active disease. The CDR3 region is CASRVAGVTDTQYF. The CDR3 DNA sequence: TGTGCCAGTAGGGTGGCGGGGGTCACAGATACGCAGTATTTT.